This TCR beta chain was retrieved from a study of blood T cells in healthy people across ages. Findings and limits, study-wide: Long-lived donors had more naive CD4+ cells and higher diversity than aged donors.

For the second PCR, which ran for 7 to 11 cycles, a sample-barcoded 5' primer and a J-beta primer mix were used. All cDNA molecules were each tagged by a template-switch adaptor with 12 random nucleotides. TCRdb processed the 5' RACE reads anew with MiXCR; each CDR3 protein has one entry. Among 850,000 to 950,000 distinct CDR3 sequences listed, more than 25% were seen once. This clonotype turned up a few times. The antigen is unknown. Sequenced input: blood. The receptor was derived from a woman at least 80 years old in good health.

CDR3 DNA: TGTGCCAGCAGCCAAGCGGGGTCCGTTTGGGACACTGAAGCTTTCTTT. It codes for CASSQAGSVWDTEAFF. This rearrangement joins TRBV3-1 to TRBJ1-1; D unresolved. Deletions cut 1 base from V and 3 bases from J, with 15 bases between. The length of the CDR3 is 16 residues. The germline V gene encodes CDR1 LGHDT and CDR2 YNNKEL (reference sequence).